The clone carrying this TCR beta chain was detected many times. What it binds is not known. Axillary draining lymph nodes of breast cancer patients supplied the node samples. Germline CDR1 reads SGHRS; CDR2 reads YFSETQ. V lost 2 bases and J 0 bases, leaving 8 bases between the germline ends. The CDR3 runs 14 residues. The sample belongs to a study of breast tumors, draining lymph nodes, adjacent tissues. Via MiXCR, TCRdb re-called the multiplex PCR reads, giving one row per CDR3 protein. The profile shows roughly 80,000 distinct CDR3 sequences, roughly a fifth of them singletons. Broader study findings: Tumor and nontumor repertoires were significantly more similar in luminal-like than in basal-like breast cancer. The lymph node origin of tumor T cells was framed as consistent with a hypothesis, not demonstrated. Findings are consistent with lymph node origin and intratumoral expansion of most tumor T cells.

The sequenced material came from axillary lymph node tissue. The source of this sequence is a female donor with breast cancer. Some clones in this sample may be carry-over from other donors' samples. J is TRBJ2-5 and V is TRBV5-1, with TRBD1 as a possible D gene (6 bases). CDR3 in amino acids: CASSLGTNQETQYF. CDR3 DNA: TGCGCCAGCAGCTTAGGGACAAACCAAGAGACCCAGTACTTC. Together with reference TRBV5-1 and TRBJ2-5, the CDR3 gives the full variable domain: KAGVTQTPRYLIKTRGQQVTLSCSPISGHRSVSWYQQTPGQGLQFLFEYFSETQRNKGNFPGRFSGRQFSNSRSEMNVSTLELGDSALYLCASSLGTNQETQYFGPGTRLLVL.